This T cell receptor beta chain was captured in a study of blood T cell repertoires in COVID-19. Study overall: Samples came from the United States, Italy and Spain, spanning acute and convalescent COVID-19.

Profiled with immunoSEQ multiplex PCR; TCRdb holds only in-frame clones, not every one. This sample has roughly 350,000 clones, with approximately 89% found just once. The CDR3 totals 12 residues. Germline-derived CDR1 and CDR2 are LGHDT and YNNKEL (reference sequence). Trimming pared 8 bases from V and 3 bases from J, leaving 10 bases between. The sample was peripheral blood. The receptor's source is a woman in her 30s with COVID-19, enrolled during active disease. The chain is built from TRBV3-1 (or the pseudogene TRBV3-2) and TRBJ1-1; D gene unclear. The CDR3 DNA sequence: TGTGCCAGCTGCAGCGGGGACACTGAAGCTTTCTTT. This sequence encodes CASCSGDTEAFF.